The entry below gives a single T cell receptor (beta chain) sequence along with its context. This table comes from immunoSEQ multiplex PCR, and its TCRdb copy is limited to in-frame clones, with some not included. The data contain about 28,000 clones, around 82% of them singletons. Germline V gene data show CDR1 as SGDLS and CDR2 as YYNGEE. The CDR3 has 15 amino acids. V trimming: 3 bases; J trimming: 4 bases; junction bases outside the gene matches: 7. The sample is drawn from a study of OX40 agonist ivuxolimab in advanced cancers. Sequenced material: CD4+ or CD8+ T cells sorted from blood, taken in a trial of the OX40 agonist ivuxolimab. The chain employs TRBV9 and TRBJ2-7; 10 nucleotides align to TRBD2. This receptor was obtained from an adult with an advanced solid tumor such as melanoma, head and neck, liver or kidney cancer. CDR3 region: CASSASPGLAYEQYF. The CDR3 DNA follows: TGTGCCAGCAGCGCCTCCCCGGGACTAGCGTACGAGCAGTACTTC.